The 5 T cell receptor beta chains presented below share a single source sample, sequenced in a study of T cell changes during pregnancy in multiple sclerosis. The protocol was immunoSEQ multiplex PCR, while the TCRdb copy is restricted to in-frame clones and leaves out a portion. The sample lists 130,000 or so clones, 85% to 95% occurring once. Sequencing used peripheral blood, obtained before pregnancy. These receptors all stem from a female donor with multiple sclerosis, enrolled in a pregnancy study.

The V call is TRBV28, the J call TRBJ2-7, with D unresolved. Germline CDR1 is MDHEN and CDR2 is SYDVKM. Trimming removed 8 bases at V and 0 bases at J, with 5 bases between. The CDR3 extends over 11 amino acids. Here the CDR3 DNA reads TGTGCCAGCCTTAGCTCCTACGAGCAGTACTTC. Protein sequence: CASLSSYEQYF.

This clone was counted a single time. The rearrangement joins TRBV7-5 to TRBJ2-7; the table's TRBD1 call for D was not verified on the DNA. TRBV7-5 is a pseudogene segment. This CDR3 comprises 16 residues. The CDR3 spells CVRSSSRSGPTYEQYF. The CDR3 bases are TGTGTCAGAAGCTCCTCCAGGTCAGGGCCTACCTACGAGCAGTACTTC.

This chain uses TRBV5-4 with TRBJ2-2, with TRBD2 matching over 12 bases. The V segment lost 1 base and the J segment 8 bases; nucleotides outside the gene matches: 6. Germline loops: CDR1 SGHNT, CDR2 YYREEE (reference sequence). The CDR3 runs 16 residues. In DNA, the CDR3 is TGTGCCAGCAGCTTGAGACTAGCGGGGGTTATAGGGGAGCTGTTTTTT. Its protein product is CASSLRLAGVIGELFF.

The chain carries TRBV5-1 and TRBJ2-1, with 9 bases lining up with TRBD1. Unmatched junction bases numbered 8, after V lost 0 bases and J lost 1 base. The CDR3 runs to 18 residues. Germline CDR1 SGHRS, CDR2 YFSETQ. The CDR3 loop is CASSLAGGQGMSYNEQFF. CDR3 nucleotide sequence: TGCGCCAGCAGCTTGGCGGGGGGACAGGGAATGTCCTACAATGAGCAGTTCTTC.

This chain connects TRBV10-3 to TRBJ1-1, with D unclear. From germline, CDR1 is ENHRY and CDR2 SYGVKD. The CDR3 contains 11 residues. The V end lost 3 bases, the J end lost 8 bases, and 7 bases lay between the germline ends. The CDR3 region is CAISEGREAFF. CDR3 nucleotides: TGTGCCATCAGTGAAGGGAGGGAAGCTTTCTTT.